This entry describes one T cell receptor (beta chain). This clonotype occurred many times. Its specific antigen is unknown. No base quality values were provided; no much bigger clone lies one nucleotide off. The TCR beta CDR3 regions were amplified from the RNA transcripts. The TCR CDR3 was subjected to a first round of RT-PCR using the HTBI primer set and the Qiagen OneStep RT-PCR kit. Libraries were constructed in a second round of multiplex PCR, after which size selection and purification were performed. The libraries were sequenced on an Illumina HiSeq2000 using paired-end 100 bp reads. Turning to the authors' computational methods: Raw data were processed with SOAPnuke, discarding reads with adapters, uncalled bases, mean Phred below 15, or no exact constant-primer or identifier match. High-quality paired reads were merged with COPE v1.2.5, and unique nucleotide sequences were defined as clonotypes. Clonotypes were aligned to IMGT TRBV, TRBD and TRBJ reference segments using MiTCR v1.1. The analysis was restricted to V-J combinations with a frequency above 0.0001, which together covered roughly 99% of the repertoires. A TCS score was defined as the ratio of F50 (clonal expansion) to E x V (chaos), with BLOSUM62-based TCRdist applied between CDR3 peptides within each V-J. Welch's t-statistics and random forest reduced some 510 V-J features to 10 to 15, which were used in a naive Bayes classifier (R e1071). The public reads were run again by TCRdb, first through fastp at Q25 and then through MiXCR, and only productive beta chains were kept. For every CDR3 protein sequence, its rows merge into one entry that carries the most common genes and DNA. The V and J calls and clone size come from TCRdb's table, not from the authors' own analysis. For this sample the table gives approximately 690,000 distinct CDR3 sequences, of which 13% to 15% were detected only once. The top ten constitute around 12% of the sample.

Here V drops 2 bases and J drops 2 bases, and the junction holds 3 bases not matched to any gene. For CDR1 and CDR2, the germline V gene (reference sequence) lists GTSNPN and SVGIG. Spanning cysteine to phenylalanine, the CDR3 consists of 15 amino acids. The retained sequence is limited to the CDR3, 45 bases, with the frame set at the first base. The sample originates from a study of T cells in Graves' hyperthyroidism and ophthalmopathy (dated by TCRdb to between 2017 and 2020). Study-level background: Peripheral blood samples were taken at the time of initial diagnosis, prior to any treatment. To identify distinguishing TCR V-J signatures, a discovery cohort of 90 to 100 patients was used, comprising some 43 with Graves' ophthalmopathy and around 57 with stable Graves' hyperthyroidism. An independent validation cohort of under 20 hyperthyroidism patients and approximately 15 patients who later progressed to ophthalmopathy tested prospective prediction of ophthalmopathy. The 100 discovery patients were randomly split 7:3 into training and test sets. In roughly six Graves' hyperthyroidism patients, the study also compared T-cell repertoires from thyroid tissue with T-cell repertoires from blood. Once sampling was done, hyperthyroidism patients were given methimazole at a starting dose of 30 mg daily, whereas ophthalmopathy patients were given high-dose intravenous methylprednisolone. The paper reports TCR Vbeta CDR3 sequencing of over 120 peripheral blood samples: some 44 ophthalmopathy, about 75 hyperthyroidism and some 17 progressor patients. The full study reports these points: Most expanded thyroid clonotypes (frequency above 0.001) were also detected in blood, suggesting blood repertoires may reflect thyroid immune responses. Sample size was not statistically predetermined, and investigators were not blinded to group allocation. In validation, the model predicted progression to ophthalmopathy a median of around 6.5 months before onset, with around 70% sensitivity and nearly 75% specificity. Ophthalmopathy was separated from stable hyperthyroidism by a 13 V-J signature model, with around 90% sensitivity and about 81% specificity obtained in cross-validation and 80%/75% obtained in testing.

Moderately to severely active disease, a Clinical Activity Score of at least 3, a NOSPECS grade of at least 4, and a duration under 3 months were present in ophthalmopathy patients. Patients with uncontrolled infections, other autoimmune diseases, pregnancy or lactation were excluded. Diagnoses were established on the basis of clinical symptoms, serum thyroxine and TRAb, thyroid ultrasound, and orbital computed tomography. PBMCs were separated from over 9 ml of fresh peripheral blood using Ficoll-Paque density gradient centrifugation. Trizol reagent was used to extract total RNA, and RNA quality was then checked on an Agilent 2100 Bioanalyzer.

This receptor was taken from a woman in her forties or fifties with Graves' ophthalmopathy. This chain joins TRBV30 to TRBJ2-3, with 11 bases aligning to TRBD2. Sequencing was carried out using blood. The CDR3 corresponds to CAWSLTSGITDTQYF. The nucleotide sequence is TGTGCCTGGAGTCTGACTAGCGGGATCACAGATACGCAGTATTTT.